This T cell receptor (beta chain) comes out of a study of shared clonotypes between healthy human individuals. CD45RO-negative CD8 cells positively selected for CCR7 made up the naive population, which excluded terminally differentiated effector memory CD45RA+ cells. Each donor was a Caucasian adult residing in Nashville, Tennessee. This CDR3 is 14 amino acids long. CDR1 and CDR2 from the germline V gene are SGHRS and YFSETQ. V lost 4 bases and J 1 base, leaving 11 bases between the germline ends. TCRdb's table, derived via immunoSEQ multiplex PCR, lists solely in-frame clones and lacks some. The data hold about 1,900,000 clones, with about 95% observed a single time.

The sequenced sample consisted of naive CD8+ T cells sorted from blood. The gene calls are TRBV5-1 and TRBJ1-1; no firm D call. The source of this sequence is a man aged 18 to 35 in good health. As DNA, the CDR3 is TGCGCCAGCAGCCCAACGAACACGAACACTGAAGCTTTCTTT. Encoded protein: CASSPTNTNTEAFF.